The T cell receptor beta chain under discussion was sequenced for a study of PD-1 blockade in classical Hodgkin lymphoma. Indicated time point: newly diagnosed, previously untreated cHL patient sample. This CDR3 is 15 amino acids long. V was pared by 2 bases and J by 10 bases, with 6 bases of the junction left unmatched. CDR1 is MNHEY and CDR2 is SVGAGI in the germline V gene. Method: immunoSEQ multiplex PCR; TCRdb's copy keeps in-frame clones and lacks some. Here the sample spans 20,000 to 25,000 clones, approximately 95% being singletons. The sample taken for sequencing was peripheral blood mononuclear cells (PBMCs). J is TRBJ1-6 and V is TRBV6-5; 9 bases are shared with TRBD1. The clonotype comes from a human donor with classical Hodgkin lymphoma. In DNA, the CDR3 is TGTGCCAGCAGTTACACAGGGGGCGCGGGGTCACCCCTCCACTTT. Translating gives CASSYTGGAGSPLHF.